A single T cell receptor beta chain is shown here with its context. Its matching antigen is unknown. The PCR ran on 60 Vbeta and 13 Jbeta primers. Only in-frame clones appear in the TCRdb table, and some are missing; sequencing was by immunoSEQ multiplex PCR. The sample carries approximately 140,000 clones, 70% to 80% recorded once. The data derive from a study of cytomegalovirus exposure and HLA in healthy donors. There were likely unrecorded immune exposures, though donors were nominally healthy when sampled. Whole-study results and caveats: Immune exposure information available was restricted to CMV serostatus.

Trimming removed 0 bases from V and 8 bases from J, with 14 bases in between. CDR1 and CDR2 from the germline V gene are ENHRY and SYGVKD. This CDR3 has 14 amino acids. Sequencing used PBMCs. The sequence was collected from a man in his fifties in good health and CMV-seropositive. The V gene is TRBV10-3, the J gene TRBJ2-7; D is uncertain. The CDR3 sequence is CAISESSTLAKQYF. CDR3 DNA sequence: TGTGCCATCAGTGAGTCGTCCACCTTGGCAAAGCAGTACTTC.